The rows below give T cell receptor beta chains drawn from one sample of a study of technical replicates of blood from a handful of donors. Only in-frame clones appear in the TCRdb table, and some are missing; sequencing was by immunoSEQ multiplex PCR. There are 55,000 to 85,000 clones in the sample; 95% to 97% occur only once, and approximately 0.2% lies in the top ten. The sample consisted of T cells isolated from PBMCs. The receptors stem from a human donor in good health. Both conserved end residues are part of each CDR3.

CDR3 protein,V gene,J gene
CASSKDRANTEAFF,TRBV5-4,TRBJ1-1
CASSLRTGYNQPQHF,TRBV27,TRBJ1-5
CASKTSRGANTGELFF,TRBV2,TRBJ2-2
CASSRAGGVGFEQYF,TRBV4-1,TRBJ2-7
CASSRQLGAYEQYF,TRBV7-8,TRBJ2-7
CASSGRGRSSGGFGGEQYF,TRBV19,TRBJ2-7
CASSASHFGYEQYF,TRBV6-1,TRBJ2-7
CASSAQSSYNSPLHF,TRBV2,TRBJ1-6
CASSLGPGVYEQYF,TRBV7-2,TRBJ2-7
CAIRRSGELFF,TRBV10-3,TRBJ2-2
CASSESTGLYSNQPQHF,TRBV6-1,TRBJ1-5
CASSPSRERETQYF,TRBV9,TRBJ2-5
CASSLVGLGTGELFF,TRBV5-4,TRBJ2-2
CASAVDTDQPQHF,TRBV19,TRBJ1-5
CASSLVAGEETQYF,TRBV5-1,TRBJ2-5
CASSPRLADVSYEQYF,TRBV7-2,TRBJ2-7
CASSPELWTGKADTEAFF,TRBV5-6,TRBJ1-1
CASSLTETRTDTQYF,TRBV4-1,TRBJ2-3
CASSPPSDRAYEQYF,TRBV6-5,TRBJ2-7
CASSFKSYNEQFF,TRBV5-6,TRBJ2-1
CASSAAGLSTDTQYF,TRBV25-1,TRBJ2-3
CASSYLERTSSYEQYF,TRBV6-5,TRBJ2-7
CASQKGRAGGPHEQYF,TRBV2,TRBJ2-7
CASSQVSPSGRSSPYEQYF,TRBV4-1,TRBJ2-7
CASSKRGTGVVVAGNEQFF,TRBV27,TRBJ2-1
CASTLTSGGGYEQFF,TRBV7-9,TRBJ2-1
CASSPLGTGVNNEQFF,TRBV18,TRBJ2-1
CASSLDHSYNEQFF,TRBV7-8,TRBJ2-1
CASSFPGGETQYF,TRBV5-1,TRBJ2-5
CASSESITRVHEQYF,TRBV10-1,TRBJ2-7
CASSLRLAGTYEQYF,TRBV4-2,TRBJ2-7
CASSIGGHQNTEAFF,TRBV5-4,TRBJ1-1
CASTQEAGYQPQHF,TRBV6-6,TRBJ1-5
CASSYSGNTIYF,TRBV28,TRBJ1-3
CASSEWGETEAFF,TRBV10-1,TRBJ1-1
CASSLQGDSSYEQYF,TRBV7-6,TRBJ2-7